The rows below give T cell receptor beta chains drawn from one sample of a study of beta chain features in type 1 diabetes. Here immunoSEQ multiplex PCR was the method, and the copy in TCRdb shows in-frame clones only, minus some. The repertoire has hundreds of thousands of clones, 10% to 15% of them found once; the top ten carry 0.0095% to 0.013%. Sample: naive CD4+ T cells from blood. The receptor source for this set is a woman aged 18-35 years with type 1 diabetes. CDR3s include the opening cysteine and the closing phenylalanine or tryptophan. D genes are given only for firm matches. Where a row states a size, it is once, few, many or the class of an expanded clone; other rows omit it.

few	TRBD1	TRBV11-2	TRBJ2-7	CASSLQGATSYEQYF	TGTGCCAGCAGCTTACAGGGGGCTACGTCCTACGAGCAGTACTTC
few	-	TRBV29-1	TRBJ1-1	CSVEDPTGAFF	TGCAGCGTTGAAGATCCGACGGGGGCTTTCTTT
-	TRBD1	TRBV18	TRBJ2-7	CASSPGQGYYF	TGTGCCAGCTCGCCGGGACAGGGTTACTACTTC
-	TRBD2	TRBV29-1	TRBJ2-7	CSVGLAGTSYEQYF	TGCAGCGTTGGCCTAGCGGGGACATCCTACGAGCAGTACTTC
-	TRBD1	TRBV19	TRBJ2-7	CASSTPGGVAYEQYF	TGTGCCAGTAGTACCCCAGGGGGCGTCGCCTACGAGCAGTACTTC
few	TRBD1	TRBV19	TRBJ1-1	CASDRGLNTEAFF	TGTGCCAGTGACAGGGGGCTGAACACTGAAGCTTTCTTT
few	-	TRBV2	TRBJ1-2	CASSAAGSYGYTF	TGTGCCAGCAGTGCTGCGGGATCCTATGGCTACACCTTC
-	-	TRBV7-2	TRBJ2-2	CASSLSGTAGELFF	TGTGCCAGCAGCTTAAGCGGCACGGCCGGGGAGCTGTTTTTT
-	TRBD2	TRBV7-9	TRBJ2-2	CASSLPGLATNTGELFF	TGTGCCAGCAGCTTACCTGGACTAGCTACGAACACCGGGGAGCTGTTTTTT
-	TRBD2	TRBV29-1	TRBJ2-7	CSVVKLGGGSYEQYF	TGCAGCGTTGTTAAGCTCGGGGGGGGGTCCTACGAGCAGTACTTC
-	-	TRBV29-1	TRBJ1-1	CSVLRLNTEAFF	TGCAGCGTTCTTCGGTTGAACACTGAAGCTTTCTTT
few	TRBD2	TRBV27	TRBJ2-2	CASTGLAGGPTGELFF	TGTGCCAGCACAGGACTAGCGGGGGGGCCAACCGGGGAGCTGTTTTTT
few	-	TRBV4-3	TRBJ2-3	CASSPQLSSTDTQYF	TGCGCCAGCAGCCCACAACTATCCTCCACAGATACGCAGTATTTT
-	TRBD1	TRBV30	TRBJ1-1	CAWSVQGARTEAFF	TGTGCCTGGAGTGTCCAGGGGGCGCGCACTGAAGCTTTCTTT
few	TRBD2	TRBV9	TRBJ2-3	CASSVAAGAADTQYF	TGTGCCAGCAGCGTAGCAGCGGGAGCAGCAGATACGCAGTATTTT
-	TRBD1	TRBV15	TRBJ2-7	CATSLRGTVIVYEQYF	TGTGCCACCAGCCTCCGAGGGACAGTCATTGTCTACGAGCAGTACTTC
few	-	TRBV27	TRBJ2-1	CASSPRAGGNEQFF	TGTGCCAGCAGTCCAAGGGCAGGGGGGAATGAGCAGTTCTTC
-	TRBD1	TRBV6-1	TRBJ2-1	CAIARDRDTEQFF	TGTGCCATCGCCCGGGACAGGGATACTGAGCAGTTCTTC
few	TRBD1	TRBV6-5	TRBJ1-1	CASMTGIRAFF	TGTGCCAGCATGACAGGGATCAGAGCTTTCTTT
few	-	TRBV4-1	TRBJ1-6	CASSPSTPGALWRNSPLHF	TGCGCCAGCAGCCCCTCTACCCCGGGAGCCCTATGGAGGAATTCACCCCTCCACTTT
-	-	TRBV6-5	TRBJ1-5	CASSYSRQDQPQHF	TGTGCCAGCAGTTACTCGAGACAGGATCAGCCCCAGCATTTT
-	TRBD2	TRBV9	TRBJ2-3	CASSSGLDSGTDTQYF	TGTGCCAGCTCCTCGGGACTAGATTCGGGCACAGATACGCAGTATTTT
-	-	TRBV7-3	TRBJ2-5	CASSLSSQLYETQYF	TGTGCCAGCAGCTTAAGTAGCCAGCTCTATGAGACCCAGTACTTC
-	-	TRBV19	TRBJ2-5	CATYQETQYF	TGTGCCACCTACCAAGAGACCCAGTACTTC
-	-	TRBV30	TRBJ1-4	CAWSHGAGREKLFF	TGTGCCTGGAGTCACGGGGCGGGGCGCGAAAAACTGTTTTTT
-	-	TRBV7-2	TRBJ2-5	CASSLALSEPQETQYF	TGTGCCAGCAGCTTAGCGCTTTCAGAACCCCAAGAGACCCAGTACTTC
few	TRBD2	TRBV25-1	TRBJ2-1	CASSPWEGGHNEQFF	TGTGCCAGCAGCCCCTGGGAGGGCGGCCACAATGAGCAGTTCTTC
-	TRBD1	TRBV30	TRBJ2-1	CAWGAFRGYNEQFF	TGTGCCTGGGGGGCCTTCAGGGGGTACAATGAGCAGTTCTTC
few	-	TRBV9	TRBJ2-3	CASSVFGEASGTDTQYF	TGTGCCAGCAGCGTTTTCGGGGAGGCTAGCGGCACAGATACGCAGTATTTT
few	-	TRBV5-6	TRBJ2-1	CASSLNSNEQFF	TGTGCCAGCAGCTTGAACTCGAATGAGCAGTTCTTC
-	TRBD1	TRBV7-6	TRBJ2-2	CASSLAPGQGRGRELFF	TGTGCCAGCAGCTTAGCACCGGGACAGGGTCGTGGCAGGGAGCTGTTTTTT
few	-	TRBV7-8	TRBJ2-1	CASSLTSYSEQFF	TGTGCCAGCAGCCTAACTAGCTATAGTGAGCAGTTCTTC
few	TRBD1	TRBV28	TRBJ2-7	CASSFPGTGNYEQYF	TGTGCCAGCAGTTTTCCAGGGACAGGGAACTACGAGCAGTACTTC
-	TRBD1	TRBV28	TRBJ2-3	CASSKTGADTQYF	TGTGCCAGCAGTAAGACAGGGGCAGATACGCAGTATTTT
few	-	TRBV7-3	TRBJ2-3	CASSLPGTDTQYF	TGTGCCAGCAGCTTACCGGGCACAGATACGCAGTATTTT
few	TRBD2	TRBV11-2	TRBJ2-4	CASSLAVVAGGLAQYF	TGTGCCAGCAGCTTAGCGGTCGTAGCGGGGGGCCTCGCCCAGTACTTC
few	-	TRBV7-9	TRBJ2-2	CASSGQDWGNTGELFF	TGTGCCAGCAGCGGGCAGGATTGGGGCAACACCGGGGAGCTGTTTTTT
-	-	TRBV28	TRBJ2-5	CASNGTPTGQETQYF	TGTGCCAGCAACGGCACCCCTACAGGACAAGAGACCCAGTACTTC
few	-	TRBV5-4	TRBJ2-1	CASSLQREQFF	TGTGCCAGCAGCTTGCAGCGGGAGCAGTTCTTC
-	-	TRBV7-9	TRBJ2-7	CASSLGGVYEQYF	TGTGCCAGCAGCTTAGGGGGGGTGTACGAGCAGTACTTC
-	TRBD2	TRBV9	TRBJ2-3	CASSVEPGLASDTQYF	TGTGCCAGCAGCGTAGAGCCAGGACTAGCATCAGATACGCAGTATTTT
few	TRBD2	TRBV10-2	TRBJ2-5	CASSPGLAGGETQYF	TGCGCCAGCAGTCCCGGACTAGCGGGGGGCGAGACCCAGTACTTC
few	-	TRBV2	TRBJ1-2	CASSGQGSRYGYTF	TGTGCCAGCAGTGGTCAGGGCTCGCGCTATGGCTACACCTTC
few	-	TRBV5-6	TRBJ1-1	CASSSTRQNTEAFF	TGTGCCAGCAGCTCCACCCGACAGAACACTGAAGCTTTCTTT
few	TRBD2	TRBV2	TRBJ2-1	CASSFIAGGRNEQFF	TGTGCCAGCAGTTTTATAGCGGGGGGGCGCAATGAGCAGTTCTTC
few	TRBD1	TRBV27	TRBJ1-1	CASSSKGAGDTEAFF	TGTGCCAGCAGTTCCAAGGGGGCTGGGGACACTGAAGCTTTCTTT
-	TRBD1	TRBV20-1	TRBJ1-2	CSAVRGHGYTF	TGCAGTGCGGTGAGGGGGCATGGCTACACCTTC
-	-	TRBV5-1	TRBJ2-7	CASSLSRSYEQYF	TGCGCCAGCAGCTTGAGTAGATCCTACGAGCAGTACTTC
few	-	TRBV2	TRBJ1-2	CASRVLTGGYTF	TGTGCCAGCAGAGTCTTGACAGGAGGCTACACCTTC
few	TRBD2	TRBV4-1	TRBJ2-1	CASSQEEVGRNNEQFF	TGTGCCAGCAGCCAAGAGGAGGTCGGGAGGAATAATGAGCAGTTCTTC
few	TRBD2	TRBV27	TRBJ2-2	CASRLAGATGELFF	TGTGCCAGCAGACTAGCGGGCGCCACCGGGGAGCTGTTTTTT
-	-	TRBV11-3	TRBJ2-7	CASSLEGWSASSSYEQYF	TGTGCCAGCAGCTTAGAAGGATGGTCGGCTAGCTCTTCCTACGAGCAGTACTTC
-	TRBD2	TRBV11-2	TRBJ2-7	CASSLGASGVHEQYF	TGTGCCAGCAGCTTAGGGGCTAGCGGGGTCCACGAGCAGTACTTC